This T cell receptor beta chain comes out of a study of shared clonotypes between healthy human individuals. Whole-study context: The study enrolled a couple of women and a few men aged 18 to 49. Findings of the study overall: Clonotype sharing among donors, it was expected, would be affected by sequencing depth. Though the depth was large, rarefaction showed that sorted-subset sequencing was incomplete.

In the original processing: From ImmunoSEQ came sequences covering only the junction and carrying no quality scores, so filtering differed. This table comes from immunoSEQ multiplex PCR, and its TCRdb copy is limited to in-frame clones, with some not included. V, J and clone size were drawn from that table, and D and trimming were deduced from the DNA. The table includes some 2.1 million clones, approximately 94% detected once. The naive CD8 population came from CD45RO-negative cells selected for CCR7, without terminally differentiated effector memory CD45RA+ cells. The V and J ends lost 8 bases and 2 bases respectively, with 10 bases between them. Germline V gene data show CDR1 as MDHEN and CDR2 as SYDVKM. This CDR3 comprises 12 residues. A word on this clone: Its antigen is unknown.

The sequence was obtained from a man younger than 35 in good health. Specimen: naive CD8+ T cells sorted from blood. The rearrangement uses TRBV28 and TRBJ2-7; D possibly matches TRBD1 or TRBD2 (5 bases each). The CDR3 DNA reads TGTGCCAGCGGGGACCCTGCCTACGAGCAGTACTTC. Amino acid sequence: CASGDPAYEQYF.